This TCR beta chain was captured in a study of cytomegalovirus exposure and HLA in healthy donors. The CDR3 loop spans 16 amino acids. Germline V gene sequence: CDR1 MDHEN, CDR2 SYDVKM. Losses at the gene ends were 3 bases for V and 3 bases for J; bases not matched to a gene: 3. With regard to this clone: Its antigen is not identified.

Primers: 60 Vbeta forward and 13 Jbeta reverse. Generated by immunoSEQ multiplex PCR, the TCRdb table keeps only in-frame clones and is missing some. In the table there are 150,000 to 200,000 clones, 81% of which are singletons. Broader study findings: Segments of the TCR beta V type were, in most cases, productive about 87% or about 30% of the time in an earlier analysis. On later analysis, the bulk of CMV-associated TCR beta chains appeared to be HLA-restricted.

The chain links TRBV28 to TRBJ2-1; TRBD2 matches 12 bases. The sample was PBMCs. The source of this sequence is a man aged 18 to 30 in good health and CMV-seronegative. This chain's CDR3 is CASSFLLAGGYNEQFF. Here the CDR3 DNA reads TGTGCCAGCAGTTTCCTACTAGCGGGGGGCTACAATGAGCAGTTCTTC.